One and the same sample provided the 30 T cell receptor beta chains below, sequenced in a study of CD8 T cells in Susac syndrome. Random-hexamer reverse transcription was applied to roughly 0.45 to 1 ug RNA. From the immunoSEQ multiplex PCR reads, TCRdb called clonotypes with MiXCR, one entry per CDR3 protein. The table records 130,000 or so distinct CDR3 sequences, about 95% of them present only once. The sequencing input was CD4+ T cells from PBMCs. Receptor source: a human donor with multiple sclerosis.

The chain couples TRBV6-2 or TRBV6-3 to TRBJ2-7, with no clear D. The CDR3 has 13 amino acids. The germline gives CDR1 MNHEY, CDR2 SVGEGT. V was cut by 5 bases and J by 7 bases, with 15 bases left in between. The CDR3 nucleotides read TGTGCCAGCAGTAACAACTTCCGTGGGGAGCAGTACTTC. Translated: CASSNNFRGEQYF.

This CDR3 reads CSAPGLSYEQYF. The CDR3 region has the DNA TGCAGTGCCCCAGGGCTCTCCTACGAGCAGTACTTC. V is TRBV20-1 and J is TRBJ2-7, with D maybe TRBD1 (5 bases). The V end lost 6 bases, the J end lost 0 bases, and 9 bases lay between the germline ends. CDR1 is DFQATT and CDR2 is SNEGSKA in the germline V gene (reference sequence). The CDR3 loop spans 12 amino acids.

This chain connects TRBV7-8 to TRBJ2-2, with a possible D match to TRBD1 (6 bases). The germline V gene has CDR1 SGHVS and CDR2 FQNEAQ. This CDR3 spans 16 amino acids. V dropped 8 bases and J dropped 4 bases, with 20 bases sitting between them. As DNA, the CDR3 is TGTGCCAGCCGAAGTGGTGTGACAGGTATCACCGGGGAGCTGTTTTTT. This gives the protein CASRSGVTGITGELFF.

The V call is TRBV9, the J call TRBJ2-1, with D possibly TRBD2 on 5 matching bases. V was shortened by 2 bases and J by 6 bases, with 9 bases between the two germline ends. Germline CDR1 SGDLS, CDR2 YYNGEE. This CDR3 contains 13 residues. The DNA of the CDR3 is TGTGCCAGCAGCGTTAGCGATTTCAATGAGCAGTTCTTC. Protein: CASSVSDFNEQFF.

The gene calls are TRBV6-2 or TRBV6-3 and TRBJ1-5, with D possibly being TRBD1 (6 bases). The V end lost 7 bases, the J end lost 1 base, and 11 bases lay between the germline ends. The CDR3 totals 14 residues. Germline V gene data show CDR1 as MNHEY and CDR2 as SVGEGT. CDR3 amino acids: CASTTGRSNQPQHF. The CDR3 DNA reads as TGTGCCAGCACGACAGGACGAAGCAATCAGCCCCAGCATTTT.

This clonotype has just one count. This CDR3 is CASSQGGSGGIQETQYF. The CDR3, as DNA: TGTGCCAGCAGCCAAGGCGGTAGCGGAGGAATCCAAGAGACCCAGTACTTC. This chain joins TRBV3-1 and TRBJ2-5; D perhaps matches TRBD2 (6 bases). Germline V gives CDR1 LGHDT, CDR2 YNNKEL (reference sequence). This CDR3 is built from 17 residues. Trimming cost V 1 base and J 1 base, with 16 bases left between them.

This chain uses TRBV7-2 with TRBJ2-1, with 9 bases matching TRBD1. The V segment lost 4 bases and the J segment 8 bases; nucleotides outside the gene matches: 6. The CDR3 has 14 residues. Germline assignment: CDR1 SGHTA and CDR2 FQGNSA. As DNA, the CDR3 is TGTGCCAGCAGCTCAGGAAGGACAGGGGATGAGCAGTTCTTC. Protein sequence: CASSSGRTGDEQFF.

CDR3 in amino acids: CASREGTGANVLTF. The CDR3 DNA follows: TGTGCCAGCAGGGAGGGAACTGGGGCCAACGTCCTGACTTTC. The chain uses TRBV28 and TRBJ2-6; weak D call: TRBD2 (6 bases). CDR3 length: 14 residues. V gave up 6 bases and J gave up 2 bases, with 8 bases separating them. CDR1 and CDR2 (germline): MDHEN, SYDVKM. Based on the CDR3 plus reference TRBV28 and TRBJ2-6, the full variable domain is DVKVTQSSRYLVKRTGEKVFLECVQDMDHENMFWYRQDPGLGLRLIYFSYDVKMKEKGDIPEGYSVSREKKERFSLILESASTNQTSMYLCASREGTGANVLTFGAGSRLTVL.

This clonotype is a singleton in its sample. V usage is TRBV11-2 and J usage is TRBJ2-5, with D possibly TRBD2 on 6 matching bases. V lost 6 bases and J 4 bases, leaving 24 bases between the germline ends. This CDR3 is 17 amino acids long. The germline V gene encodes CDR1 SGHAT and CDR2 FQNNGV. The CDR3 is CASRLIGTPGKGETQYF. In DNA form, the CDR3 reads TGTGCCAGCAGACTAATTGGGACTCCCGGAAAAGGAGAGACCCAGTACTTC.

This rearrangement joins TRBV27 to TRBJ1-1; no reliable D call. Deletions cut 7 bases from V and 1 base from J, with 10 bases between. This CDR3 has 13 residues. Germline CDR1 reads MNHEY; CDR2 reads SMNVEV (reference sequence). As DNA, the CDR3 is TGTGCCAGCACCCGCGACCAGAACACTGAAGCTTTCTTT. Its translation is CASTRDQNTEAFF.

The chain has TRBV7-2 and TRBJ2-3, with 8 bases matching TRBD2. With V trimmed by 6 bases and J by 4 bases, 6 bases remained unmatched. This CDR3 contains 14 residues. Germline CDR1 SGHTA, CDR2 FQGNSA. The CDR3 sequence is CASRRGGQADTQYF. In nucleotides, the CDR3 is TGTGCCAGCAGACGGGGGGGCCAGGCAGATACGCAGTATTTT.

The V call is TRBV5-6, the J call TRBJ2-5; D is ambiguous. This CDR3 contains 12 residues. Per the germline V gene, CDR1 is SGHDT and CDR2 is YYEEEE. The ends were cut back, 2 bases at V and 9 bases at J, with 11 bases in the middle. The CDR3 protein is CASSFEPRAQYF. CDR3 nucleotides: TGTGCCAGCAGCTTTGAACCCCGGGCCCAGTACTTC. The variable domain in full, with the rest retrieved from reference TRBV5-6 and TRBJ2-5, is DAGVTQSPTHLIKTRGQQVTLRCSPKSGHDTVSWYQQALGQGPQFIFQYYEEEERQRGNFPDRFSGHQFPNYSSELNVNALLLGDSALYLCASSFEPRAQYFGPGTRLLVL.

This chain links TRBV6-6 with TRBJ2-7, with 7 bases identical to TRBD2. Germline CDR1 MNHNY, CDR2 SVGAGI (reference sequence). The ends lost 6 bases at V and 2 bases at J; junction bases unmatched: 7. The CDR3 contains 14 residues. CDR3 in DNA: TGTGCCAGCAGCTCCCCAGGGACTACCTACGAGCAGTACTTC. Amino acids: CASSSPGTTYEQYF.

The chain's CDR3 is CASSPGPGPNQPQHF. CDR3 coding DNA: TGTGCCAGCAGCCCGGGCCCGGGGCCGAATCAGCCCCAGCATTTT. The chain is built from TRBV3-1 and TRBJ1-5; TRBD1 might be the D (5 bases). CDR3 length: 15 amino acids. The V end lost 4 bases, the J end lost 4 bases, and 14 bases lay between the germline ends. The V gene's germline CDR1 is LGHDT and CDR2 YNNKEL (reference sequence).

The CDR3 sequence: CSASLTYEQYF. CDR3 bases: TGCAGTGCTAGCCTAACGTACGAGCAGTACTTC. The chain recombines TRBV20-1 with TRBJ2-7; D unclear. The CDR3 runs 11 residues. Trimming shortened V by 3 bases and J by 4 bases, and 7 bases separated the two germline ends. Germline CDR1 DFQATT, CDR2 SNEGSKA (reference sequence).

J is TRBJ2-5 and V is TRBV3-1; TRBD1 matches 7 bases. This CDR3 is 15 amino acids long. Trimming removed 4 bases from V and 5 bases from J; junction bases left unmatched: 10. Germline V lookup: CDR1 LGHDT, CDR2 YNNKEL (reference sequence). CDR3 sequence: CASSLYRTGAETQYF. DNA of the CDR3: TGTGCCAGCAGCCTTTACCGGACAGGCGCGGAGACCCAGTACTTC.

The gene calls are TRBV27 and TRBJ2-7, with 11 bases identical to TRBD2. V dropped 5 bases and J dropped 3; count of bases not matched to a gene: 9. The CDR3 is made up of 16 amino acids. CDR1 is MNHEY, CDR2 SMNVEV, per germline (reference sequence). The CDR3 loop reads CASSPRVAGGVYEQYF. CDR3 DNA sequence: TGTGCCAGCAGTCCCAGAGTAGCGGGAGGGGTCTACGAGCAGTACTTC.

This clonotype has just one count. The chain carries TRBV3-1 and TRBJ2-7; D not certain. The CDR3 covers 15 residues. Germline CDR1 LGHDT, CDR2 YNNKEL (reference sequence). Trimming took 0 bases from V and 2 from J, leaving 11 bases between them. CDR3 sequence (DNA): TGTGCCAGCAGCCAAGATCTCGACCCTACCTACGAGCAGTACTTC. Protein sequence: CASSQDLDPTYEQYF.

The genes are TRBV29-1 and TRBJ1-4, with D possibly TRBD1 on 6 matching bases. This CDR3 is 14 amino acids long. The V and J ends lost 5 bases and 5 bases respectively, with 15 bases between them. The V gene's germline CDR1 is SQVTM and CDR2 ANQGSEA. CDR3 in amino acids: CSVLTGSRNEKLFF. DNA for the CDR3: TGCAGCGTTCTAACAGGGAGCCGGAATGAAAAACTGTTTTTT.

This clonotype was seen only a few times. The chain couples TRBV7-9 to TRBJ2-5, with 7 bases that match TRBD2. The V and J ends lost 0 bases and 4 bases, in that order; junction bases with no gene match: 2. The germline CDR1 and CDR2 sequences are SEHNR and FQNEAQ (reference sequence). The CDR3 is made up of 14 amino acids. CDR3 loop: CASSLAGGLETQYF. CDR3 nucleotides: TGTGCCAGCAGCTTAGCGGGAGGGCTAGAGACCCAGTACTTC.

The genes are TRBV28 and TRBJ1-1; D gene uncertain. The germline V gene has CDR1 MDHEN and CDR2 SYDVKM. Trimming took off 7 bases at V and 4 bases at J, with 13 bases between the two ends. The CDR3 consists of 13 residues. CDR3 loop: CASTLAGGTEAFF. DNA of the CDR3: TGTGCCAGCACTCTAGCCGGTGGCACTGAAGCTTTCTTT.

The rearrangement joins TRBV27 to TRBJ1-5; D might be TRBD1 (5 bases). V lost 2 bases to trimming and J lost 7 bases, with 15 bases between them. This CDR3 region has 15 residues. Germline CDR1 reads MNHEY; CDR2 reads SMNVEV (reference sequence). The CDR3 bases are TGTGCCAGCAGTTTACTCGGGGGGTCTTGGCAGCCCCAGCATTTT. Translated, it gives CASSLLGGSWQPQHF.

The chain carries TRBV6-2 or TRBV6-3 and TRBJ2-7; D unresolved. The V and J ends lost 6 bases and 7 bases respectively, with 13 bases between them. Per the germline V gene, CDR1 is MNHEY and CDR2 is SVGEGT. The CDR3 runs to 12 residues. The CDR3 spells CASRYQGWEQYF. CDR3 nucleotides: TGTGCCAGCAGGTACCAAGGATGGGAGCAGTACTTC.

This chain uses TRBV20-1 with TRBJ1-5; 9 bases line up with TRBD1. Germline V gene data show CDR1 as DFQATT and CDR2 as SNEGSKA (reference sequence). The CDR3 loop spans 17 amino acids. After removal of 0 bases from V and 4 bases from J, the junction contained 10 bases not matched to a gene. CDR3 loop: CSAREFSTGTGNQPQHF. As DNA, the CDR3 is TGCAGTGCTAGAGAATTCTCCACCGGGACAGGGAATCAGCCCCAGCATTTT.

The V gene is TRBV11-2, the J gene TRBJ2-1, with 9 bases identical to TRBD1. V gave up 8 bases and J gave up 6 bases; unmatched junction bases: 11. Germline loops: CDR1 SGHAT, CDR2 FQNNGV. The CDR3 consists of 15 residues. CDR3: CASGVQGARFNEQFF. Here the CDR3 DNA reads TGTGCCAGCGGAGTACAGGGGGCACGATTCAATGAGCAGTTCTTC.

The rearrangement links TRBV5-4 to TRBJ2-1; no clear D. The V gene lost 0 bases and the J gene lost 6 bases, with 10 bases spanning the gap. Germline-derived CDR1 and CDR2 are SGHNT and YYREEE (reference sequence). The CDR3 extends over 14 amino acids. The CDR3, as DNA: TGTGCCAGCAGCTTGGTTAGCACAGCCAATGAGCAGTTCTTC. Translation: CASSLVSTANEQFF.

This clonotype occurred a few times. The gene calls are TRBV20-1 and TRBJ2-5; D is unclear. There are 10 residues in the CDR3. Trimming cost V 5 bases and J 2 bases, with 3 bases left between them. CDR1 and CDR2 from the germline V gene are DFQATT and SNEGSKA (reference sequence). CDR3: CSAGQETQYF. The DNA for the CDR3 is TGCAGTGCTGGTCAAGAGACCCAGTACTTC.

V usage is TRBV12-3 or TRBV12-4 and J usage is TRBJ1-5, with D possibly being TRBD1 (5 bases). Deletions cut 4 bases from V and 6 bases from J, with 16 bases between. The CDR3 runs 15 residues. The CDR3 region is CASSSLGTVGQPQHF. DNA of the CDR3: TGTGCCAGCAGTTCCCTCGGGACTGTTGGTCAGCCCCAGCATTTT.

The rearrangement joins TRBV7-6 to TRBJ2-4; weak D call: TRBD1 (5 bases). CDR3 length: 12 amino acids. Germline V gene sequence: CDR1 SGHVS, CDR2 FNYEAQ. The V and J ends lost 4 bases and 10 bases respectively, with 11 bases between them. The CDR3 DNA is TGTGCCAGCAGCTCCCCTGGGGCGATTCAGTACTTC. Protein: CASSSPGAIQYF.

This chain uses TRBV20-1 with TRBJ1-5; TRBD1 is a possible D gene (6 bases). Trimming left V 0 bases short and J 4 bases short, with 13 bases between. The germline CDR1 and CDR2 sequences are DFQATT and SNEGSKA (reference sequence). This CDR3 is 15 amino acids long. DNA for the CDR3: TGCAGTGCTAGAGATTCGGAAGGGGGGAATCAGCCCCAGCATTTT. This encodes CSARDSEGGNQPQHF.